This record looks at one TCR beta chain sequence and its context. The data are from a study of shared clonotypes between healthy human individuals. CDR1 and CDR2 (germline): SGHVS, FQNEAQ. The CDR3 extends over 17 amino acids. The V gene lost 3 bases and the J gene lost 6 bases, with 22 bases spanning the gap. Repertoires were generated with immunoSEQ multiplex PCR, while TCRdb's copy carries only in-frame clones and drops some. The data show fewer than 3 million clones, with around 92% seen just once and 0.37% held by the top ten. The sequencing sample was made of naive CD4+ T cells from PBMCs. Stated subset: CD45RA+ positively selected. The chain recombines TRBV7-8 with TRBJ2-3; unclear D gene. The origin of this receptor is a man aged 18 to 30 in good health. Some clones in this sample may be carry-over from other donors' samples. The CDR3 region has the DNA TGTGCCAGCAGCTTGAGTTTATTTCGAGGAGTTGCGGATACGCAGTATTTT. As protein: CASSLSLFRGVADTQYF.